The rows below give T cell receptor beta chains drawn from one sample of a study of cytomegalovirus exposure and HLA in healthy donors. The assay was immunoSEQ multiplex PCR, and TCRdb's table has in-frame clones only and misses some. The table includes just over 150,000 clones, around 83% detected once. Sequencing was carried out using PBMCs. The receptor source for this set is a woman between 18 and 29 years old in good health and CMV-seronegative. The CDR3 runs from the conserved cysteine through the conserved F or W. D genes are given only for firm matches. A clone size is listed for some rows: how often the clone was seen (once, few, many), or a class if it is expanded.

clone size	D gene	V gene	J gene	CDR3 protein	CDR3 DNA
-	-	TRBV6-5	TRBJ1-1	CASSRGNTEALF	TGTGCCAGCAGCAGAGGGAACACTGAAGCTCTCTTT
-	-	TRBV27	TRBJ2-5	CASSFAGTQYF	TGTGCCAGCAGTTTCGCGGGGACCCAGTACTTC
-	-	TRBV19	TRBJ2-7	CASRPPGLYEQYF	TGTGCCAGTAGGCCCCCTGGGCTCTACGAGCAGTACTTC
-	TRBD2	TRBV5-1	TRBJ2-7	CASSLGASGKLYEQYF	TGCGCCAGCAGCTTGGGGGCTAGCGGGAAACTTTACGAGCAGTACTTC
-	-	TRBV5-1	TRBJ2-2	CASSLTNTGELFF	TGCGCCAGCAGCTTAACAAACACCGGGGAGCTGTTTTTT
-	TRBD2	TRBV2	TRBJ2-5	CASKQASGGARETQYF	TGTGCCAGTAAGCAGGCTAGCGGGGGGGCCCGGGAGACCCAGTACTTC
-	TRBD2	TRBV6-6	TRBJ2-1	CASRETSGGVVEQFF	TGTGCCAGCAGAGAGACTAGCGGGGGAGTGGTTGAGCAGTTCTTC
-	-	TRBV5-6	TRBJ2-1	CASSLFQAYNEQFF	TGTGCCAGCAGCTTGTTTCAGGCTTACAATGAGCAGTTCTTC
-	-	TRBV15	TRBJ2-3	CATSRDQGNTQYF	TGTGCCACCAGCAGAGATCAGGGGAATACGCAGTATTTT
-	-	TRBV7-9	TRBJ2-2	CSTRPRGAGTGELFF	TGTTCCACCCGCCCCCGGGGGGCGGGGACCGGGGAGCTGTTTTTT
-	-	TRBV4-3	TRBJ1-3	CASSPVSSGNTIYF	TGCGCCAGCAGCCCGGTCTCTTCTGGAAACACCATATATTTT
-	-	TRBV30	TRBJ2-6	CAWSVYGAGANVLTF	TGTGCCTGGAGTGTTTACGGGGCTGGGGCCAACGTCCTGACTTTC
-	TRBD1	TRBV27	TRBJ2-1	CASSPSRQGEQFF	TGTGCCAGCAGTCCCTCGCGACAGGGGGAGCAGTTCTTC
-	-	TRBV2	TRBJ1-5	CASRGQYNQPQHF	TGTGCCAGCCGAGGACAGTATAATCAGCCCCAGCATTTT
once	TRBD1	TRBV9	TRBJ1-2	CASSPRDRGLGGYTF	TGTGCCAGCAGCCCGAGGGACAGGGGGTTGGGTGGCTACACCTTC